This passage covers 30 T cell receptor beta chains from one sample sequenced in a study of blood T cell repertoires in COVID-19 (dated by TCRdb to the early 2020s). The library was obtained by the immunoSEQ multiplex PCR assay. TCRdb retrieved this table from immuneACCESS and kept in-frame rearrangements only. Not all clones are present; in checked studies, unresolved V genes account for under half, and no reason is known for the remainder. This sample is represented by roughly 300,000 clones; 80% to 95% of them were singletons. In total, the top ten clones hold around 1.1% of the sample. The sequencing input was PBMCs or T cells enriched from blood (not recorded which). The origin of the receptors is a woman under 40 who had recovered from COVID-19.

The table lists this clone with a count of one. This CDR3 is also generated by other DNA sequences in the sample. V usage is TRBV7-9 and J usage is TRBJ1-1; D is perhaps TRBD1 (6 bases). The ends were cut back, 8 bases at V and 3 bases at J, with 10 bases in the middle. Germline V gene lookup returns CDR1 SEHNR and CDR2 FQNEAQ (reference sequence). This CDR3 is built from 12 residues. The CDR3 bases are TGTGCCAGCGGAGGGGGGGACACTGAAGCTTTCTTT. Translation: CASGGGDTEAFF.

In its sample, this clone was seen once. V and J are TRBV19 and TRBJ1-3; D is possibly TRBD1 (5 bases). The germline V and J ends were trimmed by 4 bases and 0 bases, with 13 bases remaining between them. There are 16 residues in the CDR3. Per germline, CDR1 LNHDA and CDR2 SQIVND (reference sequence). CDR3 in amino acids: CASSTWGFNSGNTIYF. For the CDR3, the DNA is TGTGCCAGTAGTACCTGGGGCTTCAACTCTGGAAACACCATATATTTT.

V gene TRBV4-1 combines with J gene TRBJ1-1; D unresolved. The CDR3 length is 17 residues. The germline V gene has CDR1 MGHRA and CDR2 YSYEKL. With 1 base removed from V and 3 bases from J, the gap between germline ends came to 18 bases. The CDR3 bases are TGCGCCAGCAGCCAAGCGGGCGGATTACTAGGGTACACTGAAGCTTTCTTT. It specifies CASSQAGGLLGYTEAFF.

The chain has TRBV3-1 (or the pseudogene TRBV3-2) and TRBJ2-1; TRBD2 agrees at 7 bases. V lost 8 bases, J lost 3 bases, and 7 bases stayed unmatched. CDR1 and CDR2 from the germline V gene are LGHDT and YNNKEL (reference sequence). This CDR3 spans 14 amino acids. The CDR3 sequence is CASQNCGGYNEQFF. As DNA, the CDR3 is TGTGCCAGCCAAAACTGCGGGGGCTACAATGAGCAGTTCTTC.

The chain combines TRBV13 with TRBJ2-3; 7 positions agree with TRBD1. CDR3 length: 14 amino acids. Per the germline V gene, CDR1 is PRHDT and CDR2 is FYEKMQ (reference sequence). Trimming cost V 5 bases and J 6 bases; bases outside gene matches: 8. CDR3 loop: CASSIGQAADTQYF. The CDR3 DNA sequence: TGTGCCAGCAGCATCGGACAGGCGGCGGATACGCAGTATTTT. Drawing the rest from reference TRBV13 and TRBJ2-3, the complete variable domain is AAGVIQSPRHLIKEKRETATLKCYPIPRHDTVYWYQQGPGQDPQFLISFYEKMQSDKGSIPDRFSAQQFSDYHSELNMSSLELGDSALYFCASSIGQAADTQYFGPGTRLTVL.

This clone was counted only a few times. This chain joins TRBV7-9 and TRBJ1-1; 7 bases fit TRBD1. Germline V gene sequence: CDR1 SEHNR, CDR2 FQNEAQ (reference sequence). V dropped 5 bases and J dropped 3; count of bases not matched to a gene: 3. The CDR3 totals 13 residues. The CDR3: CASSKTGYTEAFF. CDR3 nucleotide sequence: TGTGCCAGCAGCAAGACAGGGTACACTGAAGCTTTCTTT.

The rearrangement uses TRBV28 and TRBJ1-6, with a possible D match to TRBD1 (5 bases). Trimming cost V 1 base and J 6 bases, with 10 bases left between them. CDR1 is MDHEN, CDR2 SYDVKM, per germline. This CDR3 has 15 residues. Written as DNA, the CDR3 is TGTGCCAGCAGTTTATACGGCCAGGGTAATTCACCCCTCCACTTT. Translation: CASSLYGQGNSPLHF.

The chain links TRBV6-5 to TRBJ2-2, with 12 positions matching TRBD2. Trimming at V came to 5 bases and at J to 4 bases, leaving 2 bases not matched to a gene. The CDR3 is 15 residues long. Per the germline V gene, CDR1 is MNHEY and CDR2 is SVGAGI. CDR3 residues: CASSRTSGTTGELFF. CDR3 bases: TGTGCCAGCAGTAGGACTAGCGGGACCACCGGGGAGCTGTTTTTT.

As DNA, the CDR3 is TGTGCCAGCAGACTTGGACAGGGGGGAGTGGGAGAGACCCAGTACTTC. Residues: CASRLGQGGVGETQYF. The genes are TRBV27 and TRBJ2-5; 10 bases align to TRBD1. Germline CDR1 MNHEY, CDR2 SMNVEV (reference sequence). Losses at the gene ends were 6 bases for V and 4 bases for J; bases not matched to a gene: 11. This CDR3 contains 16 residues.

This chain connects TRBV4-2 to TRBJ2-1, with 8 nucleotides matching TRBD1. Germline CDR1 and CDR2: LGHNA and YNFKEQ. The CDR3 sequence is 16 residues long. V lost 3 bases to trimming and J lost 3 bases; unmatched junction nucleotides: 7. CDR3 coding DNA: TGTGCCAGCAGCCACCAGGACAGGGTAGGCTACAATGAGCAGTTCTTC. Encoded protein: CASSHQDRVGYNEQFF.

The DNA for the CDR3 is TGTGCCATCAGTGAGAACAGGGGGCAGGAAAAACTGTTTTTT. It yields the protein CAISENRGQEKLFF. J is TRBJ1-4 and V is TRBV10-3; TRBD1 agrees at 9 bases. Losses at the gene ends were 2 bases for V and 8 bases for J; bases not matched to a gene: 3. CDR1 ENHRY and CDR2 SYGVKD come from the germline V gene. CDR3 length equals 14 residues.

The rearrangement uses TRBV7-3 and TRBJ1-1; D is perhaps TRBD1 (6 bases). This CDR3 is built from 13 residues. From germline, CDR1 is SGHTA and CDR2 FQGTGA. V lost 6 bases and J 7 bases, leaving 15 bases between the germline ends. The CDR3 loop reads CASSSQPDSEAFF. CDR3 DNA: TGTGCCAGCAGTTCTCAACCGGACAGTGAAGCTTTCTTT.

CDR3 DNA: TGTGCCAGCAGCCAAGGTCTAGGCGGGGCAGAAGCTTTCTTT. Translation: CASSQGLGGAEAFF. The V gene is TRBV3-1 (or the pseudogene TRBV3-2), the J gene TRBJ1-1; weak D call: TRBD1 (5 bases). Germline V lookup: CDR1 LGHDT, CDR2 YNNKEL (reference sequence). The CDR3 covers 14 residues. V was clipped by 1 base and J by 8 bases, with 14 bases between them.

This chain uses TRBV11-2 with TRBJ2-2; TRBD2 aligns across 10 bases. The ends lost 1 base at V and 4 bases at J; junction bases unmatched: 9. The germline V gene has CDR1 SGHAT and CDR2 FQNNGV. The CDR3 has 18 amino acids. CDR3 residues: CASSLGLLAGVGTGELFF. DNA of the CDR3: TGTGCCAGCAGCTTAGGTCTGCTAGCGGGAGTGGGCACCGGGGAGCTGTTTTTT.

The rearrangement uses TRBV4-2 and TRBJ2-1; a possible D gene is TRBD2 (5 bases). The CDR3 is 15 residues long. Germline lookup yields CDR1 LGHNA and CDR2 YNFKEQ. Trimming took 1 base from V and 6 from J, leaving 13 bases between them. The CDR3 region has the DNA TGTGCCAGCAGCCAAGGGGAGAGTAGCTCCAATGAGCAGTTCTTC. It translates to CASSQGESSSNEQFF.

The chain links TRBV9 to TRBJ1-6; possible D gene TRBD1, 6 bases. This CDR3 is built from 14 residues. V dropped 5 bases and J dropped 6 bases, with 12 bases sitting between them. The germline CDR1 and CDR2 sequences are SGDLS and YYNGEE. The chain's CDR3 is CASRGTGSNSPLHF. The CDR3 nucleotides are TGTGCCAGCAGAGGTACAGGGTCTAATTCACCCCTCCACTTT. Supplemented by reference TRBV9 and TRBJ1-6, the full variable domain reads DSGVTQTPKHLITATGQRVTLRCSPRSGDLSVYWYQQSLDQGLQFLIQYYNGEERAKGNILERFSAQQFPDLHSELNLSSLELGDSALYFCASRGTGSNSPLHFGNGTRLTVT.

The chain employs TRBV4-3 and TRBJ1-2; D is perhaps TRBD1 (5 bases). V shed 6 bases and J shed 6 bases, with 11 bases lying between them. Germline V gene sequence: CDR1 LGHNA, CDR2 YSLEER. The CDR3 runs to 12 residues. Here the CDR3 DNA reads TGCGCCAGCAGTATGGAGGGGCATGGCTACACCTTC. Translating gives CASSMEGHGYTF.

This chain connects TRBV10-3 to TRBJ1-2, with D tentatively TRBD1 (5 bases). V lost 7 bases, J lost 3 bases, and 15 bases lay in between. From germline, CDR1 is ENHRY and CDR2 SYGVKD. This CDR3 has 14 residues. As DNA, the CDR3 is TGTGCCATCACTCCGGACACCACCGACTATGGCTACACCTTC. Translating it yields CAITPDTTDYGYTF.

The J gene is TRBJ2-1, the V gene TRBV24-1; 9 nucleotides agree with TRBD1. This CDR3 region has 15 residues. Germline loops: CDR1 KGHDR, CDR2 SFDVKD. Unmatched junction bases numbered 7, after V lost 3 bases and J lost 8 bases. This CDR3 is CATSDPGQGNDEQFF. CDR3 bases: TGTGCCACCAGTGATCCGGGACAGGGTAACGATGAGCAGTTCTTC.

This clone was detected only once. The CDR3 protein is CASSITSGLAGVVDTQYF. The CDR3 DNA follows: TGTGCCAGTAGTATAACCTCGGGACTAGCGGGAGTAGTGGATACGCAGTATTTT. This chain links TRBV19 with TRBJ2-3; 14 bases are a match to TRBD2. The germline V gene encodes CDR1 LNHDA and CDR2 SQIVND (reference sequence). The CDR3 length is 18 residues. V gave up 2 bases and J gave up 6 bases; unmatched junction bases: 10.

The genes are TRBV4-2 and TRBJ2-1, with 10 bases lining up with TRBD2. Germline V gene sequence: CDR1 LGHNA, CDR2 YNFKEQ. V shed 0 bases and J 2 bases; nucleotides not matched to a gene: 7. This CDR3 has 18 amino acids. The CDR3 DNA is TGTGCCAGCAGCCAAGAATTAGCGGGAGGTCCAACCTACAATGAGCAGTTCTTC. It specifies CASSQELAGGPTYNEQFF.

V gene TRBV29-1 combines with J gene TRBJ1-4; D may be TRBD1 (5 bases). The CDR3 loop spans 13 amino acids. The germline CDR1 and CDR2 sequences are SQVTM and ANQGSEA. Trimming took off 7 bases at V and 6 bases at J, with 15 bases between the two ends. In DNA form, the CDR3 reads TGCAGCGCCATAGGCAGGGAGGATGAAAAACTGTTTTTT. Amino acids: CSAIGREDEKLFF.

This sequence joins TRBV5-6 and TRBJ1-5, with D possibly TRBD1 on 5 matching bases. CDR1 and CDR2 (germline): SGHDT, YYEEEE. The CDR3 length is 16 residues. Deletions cut 4 bases from V and 4 bases from J, with 18 bases between. The CDR3 loop is CASSRTAWGSNQPQHF. In DNA, the CDR3 is TGTGCCAGCAGCCGGACCGCCTGGGGCTCAAATCAGCCCCAGCATTTT.

The chain is built from TRBV7-2 and TRBJ2-7, with 10 positions matching TRBD2. The CDR3 extends over 15 amino acids. V lost 3 bases to trimming and J lost 0 bases; unmatched junction nucleotides: 2. Germline loops: CDR1 SGHTA, CDR2 FQGNSA. This CDR3 is CASSLTSGSSYEQYF. The CDR3, as DNA: TGTGCCAGCAGCTTGACTAGCGGGTCCTCCTACGAGCAGTACTTC.

CDR3 sequence: CASSFRQGIQPQHF. In DNA form, the CDR3 reads TGTGCCAGCAGCTTCCGACAGGGCATTCAGCCCCAGCATTTT. The chain uses TRBV5-6 and TRBJ1-5; 7 bases line up with TRBD1. After removal of 2 bases from V and 6 bases from J, the junction contained 5 bases not matched to a gene. Per the germline V gene, CDR1 is SGHDT and CDR2 is YYEEEE. This CDR3 spans 14 amino acids.

V is TRBV6-2 or TRBV6-3 and J is TRBJ2-3, with TRBD2 matching 10 bases. The CDR3 length is 18 residues. J was trimmed by 0 bases and V by 0 bases; bases with no gene match: 6. Germline values: CDR1 MNHEY, CDR2 SVGEGT. CDR3 sequence: CASSYSTSGRSSTDTQYF. The CDR3 bases are TGTGCCAGCAGTTACTCGACTAGCGGGCGGTCTAGCACAGATACGCAGTATTTT.

The gene calls are TRBV28 and TRBJ1-6; D gene uncertain. CDR3 length: 14 residues. Germline V gene lookup returns CDR1 MDHEN and CDR2 SYDVKM. V lost 7 bases to trimming and J lost 10 bases, with 17 bases between them. CDR3 protein: CASTTQVGGSPLHF. The DNA for the CDR3 is TGTGCCAGCACGACCCAGGTGGGAGGATCACCCCTCCACTTT. Supplemented by reference TRBV28 and TRBJ1-6, the full variable domain reads DVKVTQSSRYLVKRTGEKVFLECVQDMDHENMFWYRQDPGLGLRLIYFSYDVKMKEKGDIPEGYSVSREKKERFSLILESASTNQTSMYLCASTTQVGGSPLHFGNGTRLTVT.

The CDR3 sequence: CASSPPGADTQYF. The CDR3 DNA reads as TGTGCCAGCTCACCTCCGGGAGCAGATACGCAGTATTTT. The chain employs TRBV18 and TRBJ2-3; D is possibly TRBD2 (6 bases). V was shortened by 3 bases and J by 4 bases, with 8 bases between the two germline ends. The germline V gene has CDR1 KGHSH and CDR2 LQKENI. The CDR3 length is 13 residues.

This sequence joins TRBV28 and TRBJ2-2, with 9 bases aligning to TRBD2. Per germline, CDR1 MDHEN and CDR2 SYDVKM. The junction had 13 bases not matched to a gene; V was cut back by 7 bases and J by 7 bases. The CDR3 covers 16 residues. The CDR3 nucleotides read TGTGCCAGCAAGTGGATAGTAGCGGGAGCGGGCGGGGAGCTGTTTTTT. This translates into CASKWIVAGAGGELFF.

This rearrangement joins TRBV5-8 to TRBJ1-1; TRBD1 agrees at 7 bases. The junction had 4 bases not matched to a gene; V was cut back by 0 bases and J by 5 bases. This CDR3 spans 14 amino acids. The germline CDR1 and CDR2 sequences are SGHTS and YDEGEE. CDR3: CASSLVPGGTEAFF. For the CDR3, the DNA is TGTGCCAGCAGCTTGGTTCCAGGGGGTACTGAAGCTTTCTTT.